This paragraph covers one T cell receptor (beta chain) sequence. The data stem from a study of shared T cell receptors in the human thymus. The repertoire was sequenced with immunoSEQ multiplex PCR; TCRdb's copy has only in-frame clones and lacks some. The repertoire includes approximately 400,000 clones, 95% of them detected once, and 0.02% sits in the top ten. This clonotype was obtained from a human donor. The sample comprised thymocytes.

CDR3 sequence (DNA): TGTGCCAGCAGGTCGATTAAGGGTACGCAGTATTTT. Residues: CASRSIKGTQYF. The chain couples TRBV6-4 to TRBJ2-3; unclear D gene. The CDR3 runs to 12 residues. Per germline, CDR1 MRHNA and CDR2 SNTAGT. Trimming cost V 6 bases and J 8 bases, with 12 bases left between them.